The rows below give T cell receptor beta chains drawn from one sample of a study of human thymus T cells. Only in-frame clones appear in the TCRdb table, and some are missing; sequencing was by immunoSEQ multiplex PCR. The table has about 78,000 clones, approximately 96% seen once. Source material: thymus tissue. All receptors derive from a boy in the first two years of life with a congenital heart defect but otherwise immunologically healthy. Each CDR3 is given with its conserved first and last residue. Fields, in order: V gene, clone size, D gene, J gene, CDR3 DNA, CDR3 protein. D genes are given only for firm matches. Some rows mark clone size as missing; the rest say once, few, many or name a class of expanded clone.

V: TRBV27; size: NA; D: TRBD2; J: TRBJ2-7; DNA: TGTGCCAGCAGTCATTGTGACCGGACTAGCGGGAGGGCACCCCTCTACTACGAGCAGTACTTC; CDR3: CASSHCDRTSGRAPLYYEQYF
V: TRBV18; size: NA; D: NA; J: TRBJ1-4; DNA: TGTGCCAGCTCACCGGGAGTTAATGAAAAACTGTTTTTT; CDR3: CASSPGVNEKLFF
V: TRBV28; size: NA; D: TRBD1; J: TRBJ2-7; DNA: TGTGCCAGCAGTCCCCCCGGGACAGGGCTCGGGCAGTACGAGCAGTACTTC; CDR3: CASSPPGTGLGQYEQYF
V: TRBV6-1; size: NA; D: TRBD1; J: TRBJ1-6; DNA: TGTGCCGCCAGGGGGGGAACCTATAATTCACCCCTCCACTTT; CDR3: CAARGGTYNSPLHF
V: TRBV7-9; size: NA; D: TRBD1; J: TRBJ2-5; DNA: TGTGCCAGCAGCGTTCCCACAGGGGTACAAGAGACCCAGTACTTC; CDR3: CASSVPTGVQETQYF
V: TRBV9; size: NA; D: NA; J: TRBJ2-3; DNA: TGTGCCAGCAGCGTACGGAGCGGTTTTCCCCGAGGAGATACGCAGTATTTT; CDR3: CASSVRSGFPRGDTQYF
V: TRBV29-1; size: NA; D: NA; J: TRBJ2-5; DNA: TGCAGCGCGGTGCTCTGCGGAGAGACCCAGTACTTC; CDR3: CSAVLCGETQYF
V: TRBV7-3; size: NA; D: NA; J: TRBJ2-5; DNA: TGTGCCAGCAGCTTAGCGGGGAGAGAGACCCAGTACTTC; CDR3: CASSLAGRETQYF
V: TRBV5-1; size: once; D: NA; J: TRBJ1-3; DNA: TGCGCCAGCAGCTCGACCACCGAGGGGTCTGGAAACACCATATATTTT; CDR3: CASSSTTEGSGNTIYF
V: TRBV4-3; size: NA; D: NA; J: TRBJ1-3; DNA: TGCGCCAGCAGCCAAGGTCGCTCGACACAGTCACGAGAAAACACCATATATTTT; CDR3: CASSQGRSTQSRENTIYF
V: TRBV7-9; size: NA; D: NA; J: TRBJ1-2; DNA: TGTGCCAGCAGCTCCGGGAAAAGGACAGACGAGGGCTACACCTTC; CDR3: CASSSGKRTDEGYTF
V: TRBV10-1; size: NA; D: NA; J: TRBJ2-3; DNA: TGCGCCAGCAGTGGGAGGGTTCCAGATACGCAGTATTTT; CDR3: CASSGRVPDTQYF
V: TRBV21-1; size: NA; D: NA; J: TRBJ1-1; DNA: TGTGCCAGCAGCACCCGACAGGGGATGACTGAAGCTTTCTTT; CDR3: CASSTRQGMTEAFF
V: TRBV11-3; size: NA; D: TRBD2; J: TRBJ2-3; DNA: TGTGCCAGCAGAGATATTCCTAGCGGGGGGGCCACAGATACGCAGTATTTT; CDR3: CASRDIPSGGATDTQYF
V: TRBV19; size: few; D: NA; J: TRBJ1-5; DNA: TGTGCCAGGTATTACAGACGCAATCAGCCCCAGCATTTT; CDR3: CARYYRRNQPQHF
V: TRBV28; size: once; D: NA; J: TRBJ2-7; DNA: TGTGCCAGCAGTTTACGCCTAAAAACCAGGGTTAAGCAGTACTTC; CDR3: CASSLRLKTRVKQYF
V: TRBV29-1; size: NA; D: NA; J: TRBJ2-7; DNA: TGCAGCGTTGAAGCCCGAGAGGGGTGGTCCTACGAGCAGTACTTC; CDR3: CSVEAREGWSYEQYF
V: TRBV4-3; size: NA; D: TRBD1; J: TRBJ2-1; DNA: TGCGCCAGCAGCCCCCCTTTTGACAGGGGATCGGGGTACAATGAGCAGTTCTTC; CDR3: CASSPPFDRGSGYNEQFF
V: TRBV6-5; size: NA; D: NA; J: TRBJ1-1; DNA: TGTGCGGAGGTAAAGAACACTGAAGCTTTCTTT; CDR3: CAEVKNTEAFF
V: TRBV27; size: NA; D: NA; J: TRBJ2-2; DNA: TGTGCCAGCAGTTTACCCACCGGGGAGCTGTTTTTT; CDR3: CASSLPTGELFF
V: TRBV6-1; size: NA; D: NA; J: TRBJ2-6; DNA: TGTGCCAGCAGTGAACCGCGGCCAAGAGGCTCTGGGGCCAACGTCCTGACTTTC; CDR3: CASSEPRPRGSGANVLTF
V: TRBV28; size: NA; D: NA; J: TRBJ2-7; DNA: TGTGCCAGCACCTCTTCCATGGGCAACCCCCTCTACGAGCAGTACTTC; CDR3: CASTSSMGNPLYEQYF
V: TRBV5-4; size: NA; D: TRBD2; J: TRBJ2-1; DNA: TGTGCCAGCAGCCCCGGGACTAGTCACGATGAGCAGTTCTTC; CDR3: CASSPGTSHDEQFF
V: TRBV6-5; size: NA; D: NA; J: TRBJ1-2; DNA: TGTGCCAGCAGTTACTCGGGACGACAGCCGGGGGAGGGCTACACCTTC; CDR3: CASSYSGRQPGEGYTF
V: TRBV2; size: NA; D: NA; J: TRBJ1-6; DNA: TGTGCCAGCAGCACGGGGCAGACCCTAAAGGCTTATTCACCCCTCCACTTT; CDR3: CASSTGQTLKAYSPLHF
V: TRBV25-1; size: NA; D: TRBD1; J: TRBJ1-1; DNA: TGTGCCAGCAGTGAACTCAGATCCAACAGGGGTTTCGGCACTGAAGCTTTCTTT; CDR3: CASSELRSNRGFGTEAFF
V: TRBV20-1; size: NA; D: NA; J: TRBJ1-2; DNA: TGCAGTGCTAGAGACCGGCTAGACACCTTC; CDR3: CSARDRLDTF
V: TRBV14; size: NA; D: NA; J: TRBJ2-7; DNA: TGTGCCAGCAGCCAAGTAGGATTAGCCTACGAGCAGTACTTC; CDR3: CASSQVGLAYEQYF
V: TRBV7-3; size: NA; D: NA; J: TRBJ2-1; DNA: TGTGCCAGCAGTCCCACTAGGAGTGTGCAGTTCTTC; CDR3: CASSPTRSVQFF
V: TRBV4-3; size: NA; D: TRBD1; J: TRBJ2-1; DNA: TGCGCCAGCAGCCAAGTGGGAAAGGACAGGGGGTACAACAATGAGCAGTTCTTC; CDR3: CASSQVGKDRGYNNEQFF
V: TRBV28; size: NA; D: NA; J: TRBJ1-1; DNA: TGTGCCAGCAGTTTCCCGGCAGGGTGGTTCACTGAAGCTTTCTTT; CDR3: CASSFPAGWFTEAFF
V: TRBV10-2; size: NA; D: NA; J: TRBJ2-7; DNA: TGCGCCAGCACCCATATACTAACCCCGGCCGAGCAGTACTTC; CDR3: CASTHILTPAEQYF
V: TRBV25-1; size: NA; D: NA; J: TRBJ1-1; DNA: TGTGCCAGCAGAGAAGAAGGGAGCCTAACTGAAGCTTTCTTT; CDR3: CASREEGSLTEAFF
V: TRBV18; size: few; D: NA; J: TRBJ2-7; DNA: TGTGCCAGCTCACCACATAGGACTTCCAGCTCCTACGAGCAGTACTTC; CDR3: CASSPHRTSSSYEQYF
V: TRBV6-6; size: once; D: NA; J: TRBJ1-3; DNA: TGTGCCAGCAGGCCCCTCCAGGGTCCCGGAAACACCATATATTTT; CDR3: CASRPLQGPGNTIYF
V: TRBV5-6; size: NA; D: TRBD2; J: TRBJ2-7; DNA: TGTGCCAGCAGCTTGGCCGGGGGGATTCACTACGAGCAGTACTTC; CDR3: CASSLAGGIHYEQYF
V: TRBV12-5; size: NA; D: NA; J: TRBJ1-1; DNA: TGTGCTAGTGGTTTGCCTCCCCACGGGGCGCCGGGGATGAACACTGAAGCTTTCTTT; CDR3: CASGLPPHGAPGMNTEAFF
V: TRBV2; size: NA; D: NA; J: TRBJ1-5; DNA: TGTGCCAGCAGCGCAGGGACCGTCCCGAATCAGCCCCAGCATTTT; CDR3: CASSAGTVPNQPQHF
V: TRBV7-2; size: few; D: NA; J: TRBJ2-7; DNA: TGTGCCAGCAGCTTTTCCGCAGGACCCCCCTACGAGCAGTACTTC; CDR3: CASSFSAGPPYEQYF
V: TRBV4-1; size: NA; D: NA; J: TRBJ1-4; DNA: TGCGCCAGCAGCCAAGTTTATGGGACCCATGCAACTAATGAAAAACTGTTTTTT; CDR3: CASSQVYGTHATNEKLFF